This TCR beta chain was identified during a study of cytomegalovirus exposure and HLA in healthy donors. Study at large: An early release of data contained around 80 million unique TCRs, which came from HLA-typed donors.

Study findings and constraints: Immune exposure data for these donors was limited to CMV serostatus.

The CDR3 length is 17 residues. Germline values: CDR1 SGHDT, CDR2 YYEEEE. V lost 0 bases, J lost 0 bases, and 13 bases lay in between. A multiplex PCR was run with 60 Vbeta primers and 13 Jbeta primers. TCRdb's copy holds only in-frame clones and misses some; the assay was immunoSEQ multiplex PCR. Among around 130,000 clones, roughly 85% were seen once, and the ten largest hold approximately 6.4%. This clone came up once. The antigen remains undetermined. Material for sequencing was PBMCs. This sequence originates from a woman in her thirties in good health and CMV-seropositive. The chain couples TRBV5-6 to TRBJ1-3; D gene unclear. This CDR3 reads CASSLAPSSLSGNTIYF. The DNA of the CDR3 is TGTGCCAGCAGCTTGGCCCCAAGTAGCCTCTCTGGAAACACCATATATTTT.